These 10 T cell receptor beta chains were sequenced from one sample in a study of blood T cell repertoires in COVID-19. The protocol was immunoSEQ multiplex PCR, while the TCRdb copy is restricted to in-frame clones and leaves out a portion. This table has about 210,000 clones, approximately 80% appearing once. The specimen sequenced was peripheral blood. The receptors originated from a woman older than 75 with COVID-19, enrolled during active disease.

V gene TRBV10-1 combines with J gene TRBJ2-2, with 7 bases lining up with TRBD1. The V gene end was trimmed by 1 base and the J gene end by 0 bases; junction bases not matched to a gene: 5. From germline, CDR1 is WNHNN and CDR2 SYGVQD (reference sequence). The CDR3 extends over 17 amino acids. CDR3 region: CASSELAGGANTGELFF. Written as DNA, the CDR3 is TGCGCCAGCAGTGAGTTGGCAGGGGGAGCGAACACCGGGGAGCTGTTTTTT.

The V gene is TRBV5-1, the J gene TRBJ1-3, with 7 bases lining up with TRBD1. Trimming cost V 4 bases and J 0 bases; bases outside gene matches: 7. The CDR3 runs 16 residues. Germline CDR1 reads SGHRS; CDR2 reads YFSETQ. CDR3 DNA: TGCGCCAGCAGCCCGAGACAGGGTGACTCTGGAAACACCATATATTTT. Translation: CASSPRQGDSGNTIYF.

The chain is built from TRBV24-1 and TRBJ2-7; 11 nucleotides match TRBD1. V gave up 5 bases and J gave up 2 bases; unmatched junction bases: 10. The germline gives CDR1 KGHDR, CDR2 SFDVKD. CDR3 length: 17 amino acids. The CDR3 DNA reads TGTGCCACCAGTGCATTCTACGGACAGGGGGCTGCCTACGAGCAGTACTTC. Its translation: CATSAFYGQGAAYEQYF.

J is TRBJ1-2 and V is TRBV4-2, with D possibly TRBD1 on 6 matching bases. This CDR3 contains 15 residues. Between the trimmed V and J ends, which lost 1 base and 8 bases, there was a span of 17 bases. Germline V gene data show CDR1 as LGHNA and CDR2 as YNFKEQ. CDR3 loop: CASSQAVAGAKGYTF. The CDR3 DNA reads as TGTGCCAGCAGCCAAGCAGTGGCAGGGGCGAAGGGCTACACCTTC.

The chain has TRBV28 and TRBJ1-3; tentative D call: TRBD1 (6 bases). CDR1 is MDHEN, CDR2 SYDVKM, per germline. V was shortened by 6 bases and J by 7 bases, with 22 bases between the two germline ends. The CDR3 extends over 16 amino acids. The CDR3 bases are TGTGCCAGCAGGCTGGGGGCAGGGAGTGTCGGGAACACCATATATTTT. Protein sequence: CASRLGAGSVGNTIYF. The full variable domain, its missing parts supplied by reference TRBV28 and TRBJ1-3, is DVKVTQSSRYLVKRTGEKVFLECVQDMDHENMFWYRQDPGLGLRLIYFSYDVKMKEKGDIPEGYSVSREKKERFSLILESASTNQTSMYLCASRLGAGSVGNTIYFGEGSWLTVV.

This chain links TRBV28 with TRBJ1-5; TRBD1 might be the D (6 bases). The CDR3 loop spans 17 amino acids. The germline gives CDR1 MDHEN, CDR2 SYDVKM. Trimming stripped 5 bases from V and 0 bases from J, with 17 bases between. The CDR3 DNA reads as TGTGCCAGCAGTGTGCCCCAACAGGGATATAGCAATCAGCCCCAGCATTTT. Translated: CASSVPQQGYSNQPQHF. The full variable domain, rest sourced from reference TRBV28 and TRBJ1-5, is DVKVTQSSRYLVKRTGEKVFLECVQDMDHENMFWYRQDPGLGLRLIYFSYDVKMKEKGDIPEGYSVSREKKERFSLILESASTNQTSMYLCASSVPQQGYSNQPQHFGDGTRLSIL.

The CDR3 bases are TGTGCCAGCAGCCAAGATGCGAGGACTAGCGGGTGGGCTAGCACAGATACGCAGTATTTT. The encoded protein is CASSQDARTSGWASTDTQYF. The rearrangement links TRBV4-2 to TRBJ2-3; 11 bases match TRBD2. V lost 0 bases, J lost 0 bases, and 11 bases stayed unmatched. Looked up from germline, CDR1 is LGHNA and CDR2 is YNFKEQ. The CDR3 extends over 20 amino acids.

This chain links TRBV3-1 (or the pseudogene TRBV3-2) with TRBJ2-5; 7 nucleotides agree with TRBD2. The CDR3 totals 17 residues. The germline gives CDR1 LGHDT, CDR2 YNNKEL (reference sequence). The trim removed 4 bases at V and 4 bases at J, leaving 15 bases unmatched. CDR3 bases: TGTGCCAGCAGCCCGAGTGTCGGGAGGCCGGGGGGAGAGACCCAGTACTTC. It is translated as CASSPSVGRPGGETQYF.

The count of this clone is one. The CDR3 loop reads CASSLLGRRHQPQHF. Here the CDR3 DNA reads TGTGCCAGCAGTTTATTGGGGAGGAGGCATCAGCCCCAGCATTTT. The genes are TRBV28 and TRBJ1-5; no clear D. The CDR3 has 15 amino acids. In germline, CDR1 is MDHEN, CDR2 SYDVKM. Trimming took 1 base from V and 5 from J, leaving 12 bases between them.

This sequence joins TRBV6-5 and TRBJ1-3, with D tentatively TRBD1 (5 bases). The CDR3 is 13 residues long. V shed 6 bases and J shed 4 bases, with 10 bases lying between them. The germline V gene encodes CDR1 MNHEY and CDR2 SVGAGI. The CDR3 protein is CASSQGGGNTIYF. The CDR3 nucleotides read TGTGCCAGCAGCCAGGGAGGCGGAAACACCATATATTTT.